This record concerns one TCR beta chain sequence. The sample originates from a study of cytomegalovirus exposure and HLA in healthy donors. The assay was immunoSEQ multiplex PCR, and TCRdb's table has in-frame clones only and misses some. The sample holds approximately 190,000 clones, approximately 82% seen once. This TCR was recovered from a young woman in good health and CMV-seropositive. The sequenced sample was PBMCs.

The CDR3 DNA is TGTGCCAGCAGCCCCGGCGGGACTAGCGGGAGTCCCCCCTACGAGCAGTACTTC. Translated, it gives CASSPGGTSGSPPYEQYF. The V gene is TRBV4-2, the J gene TRBJ2-7; 14 bases fit TRBD2. Germline CDR1 and CDR2: LGHNA and YNFKEQ. V lost 4 bases to trimming and J lost 2 bases; unmatched junction nucleotides: 10. The CDR3 has 18 residues.